This entry is about one T cell receptor beta chain. Its antigen is still unknown. Base qualities are not recorded, but no much larger clone differs from it by a single base. TCRbeta CDR3 regions were amplified from genomic DNA using the immunoSEQ Assay, a bias-controlled multiplex PCR. In the paper's pipeline: Within the assay, amplification of reference gene primers was used to estimate how many nucleated cells each sample contained. Sequence reads were collapsed and filtered to measure the absolute abundance of every unique TCRbeta CDR3 rearrangement. For each sample, productive Simpson clonality was calculated as the square root of Simpson's diversity index over productive rearrangements. As stored in TCRdb, this immuneACCESS dataset retains in-frame rearrangements with V and J assigned. A fraction of the clones does not appear; measured against another copy, unresolved V genes explain less than half of the discrepancy, and the remainder lacks a known reason. The V and J calls and the clone size are those of that table, but D and trimming were determined from the DNA. This sample gives about 250,000 clones in total; around 89% of them show up just once. Roughly 6% of the sample belongs to the ten largest clones.

One collaborating source in Seattle enrolled patients while the patients were actively infected and followed the patients over time throughout the course of disease. Collaborating institutions collected whole blood in K2EDTA tubes following their own protocols. Collaborator samples were shipped for TCRbeta analysis as frozen whole blood, isolated PBMCs, or DNA extracted from either sample type. The sample originates from a study of blood T cell repertoires in COVID-19 (dated by TCRdb to between 2020 and 2021). Background on the whole study: The collaborator samples originated in the United States, Italy and Spain and spanned the acute and convalescent phases of COVID-19. The prospective study material was composed of cDNA or gDNA derived from T cells, B-cell-depleted T cells, or PBMCs. Subjects who had been exposed to COVID-19, were actively infected with it, or had recovered from it provided the deeply sampled blood TCRbeta repertoires that made up the dataset. The repertoires were made available in a free public database intended to serve as a resource for research on the immune response to SARS-CoV-2. The samples were drawn from the first 160 participants of the ongoing ImmuneRACE study and from 950 to 1,500 subjects provided by 6 global collaborators. The sample metadata nearly always contained a de-identified subject ID, COVID-19 status, age in years and sex. Where available, HLA class I and class II types were obtained from metadata supplied by the sample provider rather than from assay-based typing. Overall study outcomes, separate from this receptor: The quantity of clinical and demographic metadata differed by source and by participant and was supplied without curation.

Cut back by 0 bases and 0 bases, the V and J ends lie 7 bases apart. The CDR3, cysteine through valine, is 14 amino acids long. CDR3 DNA only is kept here, 42 bases in frame from base 1. The germline V gene specifies SGHDT as CDR1 and YYEEEE as CDR2. The sequence was collected from a woman aged 25 to 39 with COVID-19, enrolled during active disease. Sequences were obtained from peripheral blood. The V gene is TRBV5-6 and the J gene is TRBJ2-7; a confident D gene designation cannot be given. The bases read TGTGCCAGCAGCTTGGGGTCTAGCTCCTACGAGCAGTACGTC. Its product reads: CASSLGSSSYEQYV.